Presented here are 28 T cell receptor beta chains from one specimen sequenced in a study of T cells in Graves' hyperthyroidism and ophthalmopathy. Amplification of TCR beta CDR3 regions used RNA as the template. An initial round of RT-PCR targeting the TCR CDR3 relied on the HTBI primer set. TCRdb fed the multiplex PCR reads into MiXCR, producing one record per CDR3 protein. The profile shows about 530,000 distinct CDR3 sequences, approximately 17% of them singletons. The sequencing sample was made of blood. The receptors originated from a woman between 18 and 30 years old with Graves' ophthalmopathy.

This chain uses TRBV29-1 with TRBJ2-1, with D uncertain. Trimming stripped 1 base from V and 5 bases from J, with 3 bases between. Per the germline V gene, CDR1 is SQVTM and CDR2 is ANQGSEA. There are 11 residues in the CDR3. The CDR3 loop is CSVEVDNEQFF. Written as DNA, the CDR3 is TGCAGCGTTGAAGTCGACAATGAGCAGTTCTTC.

This clonotype was counted only a few times. This may stem from a read error, because a much larger clone lies one nucleotide away. The CDR3 reads CASSLQGISDYTF. The CDR3 nucleotides read TGTGCCAGCAGTCTACAGGGAATTAGTGACTACACCTTC. V usage is TRBV2 and J usage is TRBJ1-2; possible D gene TRBD1, 6 bases. The CDR3 has 13 residues. V was shortened by 5 bases and J by 10 bases, with 17 bases between the two germline ends. CDR1 and CDR2 (germline): SNHLY, FYNNEI.

The V and J genes are TRBV11-2 and TRBJ1-2, with D tentatively TRBD1 (5 bases). The V end lost 2 bases, the J end lost 5 bases, and 21 bases lay between the germline ends. Germline V gene lookup returns CDR1 SGHAT and CDR2 FQNNGV. This CDR3 region has 17 residues. CDR3 sequence: CASSLSSKSGGKYGYTF. In DNA, the CDR3 is TGTGCCAGCAGCTTAAGTTCGAAGAGCGGGGGAAAATATGGCTACACCTTC.

There are a few counts of this clonotype. This chain links TRBV27 with TRBJ1-1, with D unclear. The CDR3 runs 15 residues. V was clipped by 1 base and J by 6 bases, with 15 bases between them. Germline lookup yields CDR1 MNHEY and CDR2 SMNVEV (reference sequence). DNA for the CDR3: TGTGCCAGCAGTTTATTTGGACCCAGCTCACCTGAAGCTTTCTTT. It is translated as CASSLFGPSSPEAFF.

The gene calls are TRBV6-1 and TRBJ2-3; D gene uncertain. The CDR3 is made up of 15 amino acids. CDR1 and CDR2 from the germline V gene are MNHNS and SASEGT. V shed 5 bases and J shed 1 base, with 13 bases lying between them. CDR3 sequence: CASSSHTPRTDTQYF. In DNA, the CDR3 is TGTGCCAGCAGTTCTCACACTCCCCGCACAGATACGCAGTATTTT.

This clonotype was detected once. The chain couples TRBV30 to TRBJ1-1; no definite D call. Per the germline V gene, CDR1 is GTSNPN and CDR2 is SVGIG (reference sequence). The CDR3 extends over 14 amino acids. V was trimmed by 4 bases and J by 1 base, leaving 13 bases between them. The CDR3, as DNA: TGTGCCTGGAAAGGACTCCTGCCGAACACTGAAGCTTTCTTT. It codes for CAWKGLLPNTEAFF.

This clonotype appeared a few times. This CDR3 is missing its conserved last phenylalanine or tryptophan, likely due to a read error. The genes are TRBV12-3 or TRBV12-4 and TRBJ1-1; 7 bases are shared with TRBD1. The CDR3 runs to 16 residues. The V segment lost 5 bases and the J segment 1 base; nucleotides outside the gene matches: 10. CDR3 loop: CASSPLGQPGNTEAFL. DNA of the CDR3: TGTGCCAGCAGTCCCCTGGGACAGCCGGGGAACACTGAAGCTTTCCTT.

The CDR3 is CASSLTQAEQYF. The CDR3 coding sequence is TGTGCCAGCAGCTTGACACAGGCAGAGCAGTACTTC. The chain links TRBV7-9 to TRBJ2-7; TRBD1 might be the D (5 bases). V gave up 3 bases and J gave up 7 bases, with 10 bases separating them. The CDR3 is 12 residues long. Germline V gene data show CDR1 as SEHNR and CDR2 as FQNEAQ (reference sequence).

The chain carries TRBV28 and TRBJ2-1, with 9 bases that match TRBD2. The CDR3 has 15 residues. The germline V gene has CDR1 MDHEN and CDR2 SYDVKM. Unmatched junction bases numbered 9, after V lost 6 bases and J lost 6 bases. The CDR3 bases are TGTGCCAGCAGCCTTCATAGCGGGAGCCCCAATGAGCAGTTCTTC. Its translation: CASSLHSGSPNEQFF.

This clonotype showed up many times. The V and J genes are TRBV13 and TRBJ2-3; D is ambiguous. This CDR3 is 13 amino acids long. Looked up from germline, CDR1 is PRHDT and CDR2 is FYEKMQ (reference sequence). With 0 bases removed from V and 2 bases from J, the gap between germline ends came to 3 bases. The CDR3 bases are TGTGCCAGCAGCTTAGGGATCACAGATACGCAGTATTTT. Amino acid sequence: CASSLGITDTQYF.

This clonotype was counted ten times or more. V and J are TRBV7-6 and TRBJ1-1, with TRBD1 identical over 9 bases. This CDR3 spans 14 amino acids. Germline V gives CDR1 SGHVS, CDR2 FNYEAQ. The V gene end was trimmed by 4 bases and the J gene end by 1 base; junction bases not matched to a gene: 1. The CDR3 DNA is TGTGCCAGCAGCTCGGACAGGGGGAACACTGAAGCTTTCTTT. Its translation is CASSSDRGNTEAFF.

This clonotype was seen many times. This chain joins TRBV12-3 or TRBV12-4 and TRBJ1-5; D may be TRBD1 (5 bases). The CDR3 length is 16 residues. V lost 3 bases, J lost 4 bases, and 16 bases lay in between. As DNA, the CDR3 is TGTGCCAGCAGTTTCGGCGCAGGGTCGGGAAATCAGCCCCAGCATTTT. Its protein product is CASSFGAGSGNQPQHF.

In its sample, this clonotype was seen many times. This chain links TRBV27 with TRBJ2-6; TRBD1 matches 7 bases. This CDR3 region has 15 residues. V gave up 2 bases and J gave up 11 bases; unmatched junction bases: 9. Germline V CDR1 and CDR2: MNHEY, SMNVEV (reference sequence). CDR3 in amino acids: CASSLETGSFHVLTF. In DNA, the CDR3 is TGTGCCAGCAGTTTAGAGACAGGGTCGTTCCACGTCCTGACTTTC.

The chain links TRBV14 to TRBJ1-3; D gene unclear. V lost 0 bases and J 9 bases, leaving 6 bases between the germline ends. Germline V gene sequence: CDR1 SGHDN, CDR2 FVKESK. CDR3 length: 12 amino acids. The CDR3 is CASSQDRRTIYF. The CDR3 DNA follows: TGTGCCAGCAGCCAAGATAGACGCACCATATATTTT.

The CDR3 loop reads CSARTPSRGDQPQHF. The CDR3 nucleotides read TGCAGTGCCCGTACGCCGTCAAGGGGGGATCAGCCCCAGCATTTT. The rearrangement joins TRBV20-1 to TRBJ1-5; perhaps TRBD1 as D (6 bases). V lost 6 bases and J 5 bases, leaving 20 bases between the germline ends. The CDR3 is made up of 15 amino acids. CDR1 and CDR2 from the germline V gene are DFQATT and SNEGSKA (reference sequence).

The chain is built from TRBV4-2 and TRBJ2-6; D perhaps matches TRBD1 (5 bases). There are 18 residues in the CDR3. The V end was cut by 0 bases, the J end by 1 base, with 13 bases between. CDR1 and CDR2 from the germline V gene are LGHNA and YNFKEQ. CDR3 sequence reads: CASSQEGRLASGANVLTF. The CDR3 DNA reads as TGTGCCAGCAGCCAAGAGGGGCGGTTGGCTTCTGGGGCCAACGTCCTGACTTTC.

In its sample, this clonotype was seen many times. The rearrangement joins TRBV7-9 to TRBJ1-1; D is unresolved. CDR3 size: 14 residues. CDR1 and CDR2 (germline): SEHNR, FQNEAQ (reference sequence). Trimming cost V 7 bases and J 3 bases, with 15 bases left between them. CDR3 amino acids: CASTAPTEHTEAFF. As DNA, the CDR3 is TGTGCCAGCACCGCCCCTACAGAGCACACTGAAGCTTTCTTT.

This clonotype was seen a few times. The germline gene is not matched at one end of the junction; a read error may be the cause. This chain links TRBV7-2 with TRBJ2-2, with a weak D call TRBD2 (7 bases). Germline loops: CDR1 SGHTA, CDR2 FQGNSA. The CDR3 is 16 amino acids. CDR3 sequence: CASRLGGVGATGELFF. DNA of the CDR3: TGTGCCAGCAGATTAGGGGGGGTCGGTGCCACCGGGGAGCTGTTTTTT.

This clonotype was picked up a small number of times. The chain carries TRBV28 and TRBJ1-2, with a tentative D call TRBD1 (5 bases). In germline, CDR1 is MDHEN, CDR2 SYDVKM. Trimming removed 6 bases from V and 8 bases from J, with 19 bases in between. CDR3 length equals 14 residues. This chain's CDR3 is CASRRSDRVGGYTF. The CDR3, as DNA: TGTGCCAGCAGACGCTCCGACAGAGTTGGAGGCTACACCTTC.

The chain is built from TRBV7-2 and TRBJ2-4, with D unresolved. V was clipped by 5 bases and J by 2 bases, with 19 bases between them. Germline lookup yields CDR1 SGHTA and CDR2 FQGNSA. The CDR3 length is 17 residues. The CDR3 DNA is TGTGCCAGCAGCCCCACCCCCAGACGATCGACCAAAAACATTCAGTACTTC. Its translation is CASSPTPRRSTKNIQYF.

The chain couples TRBV28 to TRBJ1-6; TRBD1 matches 7 bases. CDR3 length: 14 amino acids. Germline V CDR1 and CDR2: MDHEN, SYDVKM. After removal of 5 bases from V and 9 bases from J, the junction contained 7 bases not matched to a gene. The DNA for the CDR3 is TGTGCCAGCAGTATACAGGGGAGGATTTCACCCCTCCACTTT. Protein product: CASSIQGRISPLHF.

This clonotype was seen only a few times. J is TRBJ2-7 and V is TRBV5-4, with D maybe TRBD2 (5 bases). Germline loops: CDR1 SGHNT, CDR2 YYREEE (reference sequence). V lost 7 bases to trimming and J lost 6 bases, with 17 bases between them. This CDR3 has 13 residues. Here the CDR3 reads CASAAWTSGEQYF. The CDR3 DNA reads as TGTGCCAGCGCAGCTTGGACTTCGGGCGAGCAGTACTTC.

A few counts support this clonotype. The chain links TRBV10-3 to TRBJ1-5, with D unclear. Trimming left V 10 bases short and J 9 bases short, with 19 bases between. Germline CDR1 and CDR2: ENHRY and SYGVKD. The CDR3 contains 13 residues. The CDR3 loop is CASTSEVVRPQHF. The DNA of the CDR3 is TGTGCCAGCACATCCGAGGTGGTGAGGCCCCAGCATTTT.

The table lists this clonotype with a few counts. The chain uses TRBV9 and TRBJ1-6; possible D gene TRBD1, 5 bases. Germline CDR1 is SGDLS and CDR2 is YYNGEE. Trimming left V 4 bases short and J 7 bases short, with 15 bases between. The CDR3 has 15 residues. In nucleotides, the CDR3 is TGTGCCAGCAGCCCCCGGGACGGGTACAATTCACCCCTCCACTTT. Translation: CASSPRDGYNSPLHF.

This clonotype was counted many times. The chain is built from TRBV30 and TRBJ1-3; the D is unclear. Germline CDR1 reads GTSNPN; CDR2 reads SVGIG (reference sequence). V shed 0 bases and J shed 0 bases, with 3 bases lying between them. This CDR3 is 13 amino acids long. This CDR3 is CAWSVLSGNTIYF. The DNA for the CDR3 is TGTGCCTGGAGTGTTCTCTCTGGAAACACCATATATTTT.

This chain connects TRBV6-1 to TRBJ2-3; no clear D gene. With 8 bases removed from V and 2 bases from J, the gap between germline ends came to 8 bases. Germline values: CDR1 MNHNS, CDR2 SASEGT. CDR3 length: 12 residues. The CDR3 DNA is TGTGCCAGCTACTTGAACACAGATACGCAGTATTTT. Translating it yields CASYLNTDTQYF.

This clonotype was seen ten or more times. The V and J genes are TRBV27 and TRBJ2-5; D tentatively reads TRBD1 or TRBD2 (5 bases each). CDR3 size: 15 residues. Looked up from germline, CDR1 is MNHEY and CDR2 is SMNVEV (reference sequence). V dropped 5 bases and J dropped 2 bases, with 15 bases sitting between them. The CDR3 loop reads CASSEADGTQETQYF. The CDR3 coding sequence is TGTGCCAGCAGTGAGGCTGACGGGACGCAAGAGACCCAGTACTTC.

This clonotype was found a few times. This chain connects TRBV4-3 to TRBJ2-1; 9 bases are shared with TRBD2. J was trimmed by 7 bases and V by 4 bases; bases with no gene match: 11. CDR3 length equals 16 residues. Looked up from germline, CDR1 is LGHNA and CDR2 is YSLEER. The CDR3 loop is CASSPSRAGGLNEQFF. DNA for the CDR3: TGCGCCAGCAGCCCCTCGCGGGCGGGAGGGTTGAATGAGCAGTTCTTC.